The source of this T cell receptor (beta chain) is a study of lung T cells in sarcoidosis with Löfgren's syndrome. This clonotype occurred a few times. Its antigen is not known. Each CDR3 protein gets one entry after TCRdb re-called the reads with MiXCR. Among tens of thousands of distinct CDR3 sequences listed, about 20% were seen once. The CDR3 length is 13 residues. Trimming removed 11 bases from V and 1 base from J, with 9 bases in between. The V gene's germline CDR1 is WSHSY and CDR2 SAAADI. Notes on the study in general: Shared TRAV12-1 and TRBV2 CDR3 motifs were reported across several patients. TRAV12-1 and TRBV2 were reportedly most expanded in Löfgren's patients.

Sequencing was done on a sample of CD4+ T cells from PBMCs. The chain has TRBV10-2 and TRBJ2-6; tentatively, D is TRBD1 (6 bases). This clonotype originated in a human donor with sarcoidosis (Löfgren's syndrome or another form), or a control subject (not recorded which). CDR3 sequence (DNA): TGCGCCGGCACAGGGTCTGGGGCCAACGTCCTGACTTTC. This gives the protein CAGTGSGANVLTF.